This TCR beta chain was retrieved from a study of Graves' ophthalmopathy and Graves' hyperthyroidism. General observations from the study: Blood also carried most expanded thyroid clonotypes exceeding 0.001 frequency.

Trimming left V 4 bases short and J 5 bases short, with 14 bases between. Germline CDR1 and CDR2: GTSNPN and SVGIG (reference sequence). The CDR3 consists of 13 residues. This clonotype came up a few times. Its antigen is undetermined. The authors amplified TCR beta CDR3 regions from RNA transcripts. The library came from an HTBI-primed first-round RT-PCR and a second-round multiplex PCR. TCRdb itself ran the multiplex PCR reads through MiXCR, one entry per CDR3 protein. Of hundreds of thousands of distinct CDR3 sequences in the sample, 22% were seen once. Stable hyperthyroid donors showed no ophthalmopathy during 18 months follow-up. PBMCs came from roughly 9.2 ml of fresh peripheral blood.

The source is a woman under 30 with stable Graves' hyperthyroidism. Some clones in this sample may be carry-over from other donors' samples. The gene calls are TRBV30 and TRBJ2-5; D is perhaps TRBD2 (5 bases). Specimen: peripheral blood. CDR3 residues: CAWNVIAGETQYF. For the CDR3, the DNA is TGTGCCTGGAACGTAATCGCGGGTGAGACCCAGTACTTC.